This is a list of T cell receptor beta chains from one sample in a study of OX40 agonist ivuxolimab in advanced cancers. Sequenced by immunoSEQ multiplex PCR; TCRdb stores in-frame clones only, minus some. The repertoire holds tens of thousands of clones, with about 88% as singletons. The sample was CD4+ or CD8+ T cells sorted from blood, taken in a trial of the OX40 agonist ivuxolimab. The origin of the receptors is an adult with an advanced solid tumor such as melanoma, head and neck, liver or kidney cancer. Each CDR3 is given with its conserved first and last residue. Size is stated for part of the rows, as once, few or many counts, or as a class when the clone is expanded.

clone_size,j_call,v_call,cdr3_aa
.,TRBJ1-2,TRBV4-1,CASSQGGADYGYTF
.,TRBJ2-1,TRBV4-3,CASSPRSGGRNEQFF
.,TRBJ1-2,TRBV2,CASSEGGTSYGYTF
.,TRBJ1-1,TRBV5-1,CASSFGTGENTEAFF
.,TRBJ2-1,TRBV2,CASSGVPSYNEQFF
.,TRBJ2-2,TRBV18,CASSPTSGEYTGELFF
.,TRBJ2-7,TRBV11-2,CASSPPWTTSYEQYF
.,TRBJ2-4,TRBV28,CASSPPLASRDIQYF
.,TRBJ2-7,TRBV13,CASSVGQGYEQYF
.,TRBJ2-3,TRBV19,CASSISLAGVGDTQYF
.,TRBJ2-1,TRBV13,CASSWSPNNEQFF
medium-sized,TRBJ2-2,TRBV7-9,CASSLDPSGRAGELFF
.,TRBJ1-2,TRBV9,CASSVGGTAYGYTF
.,TRBJ2-7,TRBV9,CASSDGTGGEYEQYF
.,TRBJ2-7,TRBV4-2,CASSQGTGNTYEQYF
.,TRBJ1-4,TRBV4-3,CASSRLTGTNEKLFF
.,TRBJ2-7,TRBV10-3,CAISEIGYEQYF
.,TRBJ2-1,TRBV12-5,CASGLGAGLAVNNEQFF
.,TRBJ1-1,TRBV28,CASSYLGGTEAFF
once,TRBJ2-3,TRBV29-1,CSVDAGPSTDTQYF
.,TRBJ1-5,TRBV19,CASSIVSGDHQPQHF
.,TRBJ2-5,TRBV11-2,CASSLVEGTFQETQYF
.,TRBJ1-2,TRBV13,CASSLGGSMSGYTF
.,TRBJ2-2,TRBV5-4,CASSWGLAGGNTGELFF
.,TRBJ2-7,TRBV5-1,CASSLAGTGDEQYF
few,TRBJ2-7,TRBV7-2,CASSLGGDSSYEQYF
few,TRBJ2-1,TRBV7-2,CASSLPADRDYEQFF
.,TRBJ2-2,TRBV11-2,CASTSALGRAETGELFF
.,TRBJ2-3,TRBV5-1,CASSSGQSTDTQYF
.,TRBJ2-7,TRBV13,CASSLAAPDEQYF
.,TRBJ2-7,TRBV5-6,CASSFASTLGSYEQYF
.,TRBJ2-7,TRBV15,CATSSIAGVSYEQYF
few,TRBJ1-2,TRBV7-9,CASSSAPVYGYTF
.,TRBJ1-1,TRBV2,CASNKPGHLDTEAFF
once,TRBJ1-3,TRBV6-5,CASTGGVSSGNTIYF
.,TRBJ2-7,TRBV15,CATSGTGAYEQYF
.,TRBJ2-2,TRBV28,CASRPSANTGELFF
.,TRBJ2-7,TRBV5-6,CASSLNRASYEQYF
.,TRBJ2-1,TRBV27,CASSLPLPGGSNEQFF
.,TRBJ1-1,TRBV28,CASSLTNMNTEAFF
.,TRBJ1-2,TRBV15,CASRKGSNYGYTF
.,TRBJ2-7,TRBV28,CASSLPSPGQVYEQYF
once,TRBJ1-2,TRBV5-6,CASSLRAGGLFLGYTF
.,TRBJ2-1,TRBV14,CASSQQAGWEQFF
.,TRBJ2-1,TRBV15,CATSRDLGEDYNEQFF
once,TRBJ1-1,TRBV21-1,CASRCWVDTEAFF
.,TRBJ1-1,TRBV2,CASRGNAGGRDTEAFF
.,TRBJ2-3,TRBV19,CASSIIPSTDTQYF
.,TRBJ2-2,TRBV4-3,CASSQDGTGELFF
.,TRBJ2-3,TRBV4-1,CASSPRTSGIGYAADTQYF
.,TRBJ1-2,TRBV19,CASSTGTGVYGYTF
.,TRBJ2-3,TRBV7-9,CASSHNAGRDTQYF
.,.,TRBV5-6,CASSWGSGGEQYF
.,TRBJ2-3,TRBV11-2,CASSLDWRSEPTDTQYF
.,TRBJ2-1,TRBV19,CASRGKSYEQFF
.,TRBJ1-5,TRBV10-3,CAISDPGQGAFQPQHF
.,TRBJ2-7,TRBV7-9,CASSSSRTPNEQYF
.,TRBJ2-1,TRBV4-3,CASSQDDQQSSYNEQFF
.,TRBJ1-2,TRBV7-9,CASSLGFRYGYTF
.,TRBJ2-3,TRBV7-9,CASSHPLAGASTDTQYF